Following are 14 T cell receptor beta chains from one sample sequenced in a study of CD8 T cells in ankylosing spondylitis. Study-level points and caveats: A TCR beta motif made of about 8 highly homologous variants seemed typical of ankylosing spondylitis blood.

Each CDR3 protein is one row after TCRdb ran MiXCR on the 5' RACE reads. Among some 840,000 distinct CDR3 sequences listed, approximately 10% were seen once. These TCRs are of unknown antigen specificity. Sample: blood, either unsorted or a sorted T cell fraction (not recorded which). Receptors originate from a male donor with ankylosing spondylitis.

The chain is built from TRBV28 and TRBJ2-3; D might be TRBD1 (6 bases). The V and J ends lost 7 bases and 11 bases respectively, with 16 bases between them. The CDR3 is 12 amino acids. Germline V gene lookup returns CDR1 MDHEN and CDR2 SYDVKM. The chain's CDR3 is CASTLQGPKQYF. The CDR3 nucleotides are TGTGCCAGCACCCTACAGGGCCCGAAGCAGTATTTT. Complete variable domain (other parts from reference TRBV28 and TRBJ2-3): DVKVTQSSRYLVKRTGEKVFLECVQDMDHENMFWYRQDPGLGLRLIYFSYDVKMKEKGDIPEGYSVSREKKERFSLILESASTNQTSMYLCASTLQGPKQYFGPGTRLTVL.

This clonotype was seen at least ten times. The genes are TRBV5-1 and TRBJ2-7; D is unclear. CDR1 and CDR2 (germline): SGHRS, YFSETQ. CDR3 length equals 16 residues. V shed 4 bases and J shed 1 base, with 18 bases lying between them. CDR3 residues: CASSPRAATSSYEQYF. As DNA, the CDR3 is TGCGCCAGCAGCCCTCGGGCAGCCACTTCATCCTACGAGCAGTACTTC.

This clonotype was seen a few times. This sequence joins TRBV28 and TRBJ2-2; D remains unclear. The CDR3 contains 13 residues. Germline loops: CDR1 MDHEN, CDR2 SYDVKM. V was clipped by 7 bases and J by 6 bases, with 12 bases between them. CDR3 region: CASTFRVSGELFF. CDR3 nucleotides: TGTGCCAGCACTTTCCGGGTTTCCGGGGAGCTGTTTTTT.

The chain combines TRBV20-1 with TRBJ2-3; no definite D call. V dropped 0 bases and J dropped 3 bases, with 13 bases sitting between them. The CDR3 spans 15 residues. The germline V gene encodes CDR1 DFQATT and CDR2 SNEGSKA (reference sequence). Written as DNA, the CDR3 is TGCAGTGCTAGAGATCTCCGCAGATATACAGATACGCAGTATTTT. Encoded protein: CSARDLRRYTDTQYF.

The table lists this clonotype with a few counts. This chain uses TRBV20-1 with TRBJ2-7; D perhaps matches TRBD2 (6 bases). Trimming left V 2 bases short and J 7 bases short, with 12 bases between. The CDR3 extends over 12 amino acids. The germline gives CDR1 DFQATT, CDR2 SNEGSKA (reference sequence). The CDR3 region has the DNA TGCAGTGCTAGATCGGGAGTGGAAGAGCAGTACTTC. It specifies CSARSGVEEQYF.

The chain employs TRBV10-1 and TRBJ2-3; 8 bases match TRBD2. CDR3 length equals 14 residues. J lost 3 bases, V lost 5 bases, and 4 bases had no gene match. CDR1 is WNHNN and CDR2 is SYGVQD in the germline V gene (reference sequence). CDR3 DNA: TGCGCCAGCAGTAGCGGGAGTCGGACAGATACGCAGTATTTT. Amino acid sequence: CASSSGSRTDTQYF.

The chain uses TRBV7-2 and TRBJ1-2, with D tentatively TRBD1 (5 bases). The V gene's germline CDR1 is SGHTA and CDR2 FQGNSA. The CDR3 length is 14 residues. V gave up 0 bases and J gave up 4 bases, with 9 bases separating them. CDR3: CASSLAPGIYGYTF. CDR3 sequence (DNA): TGTGCCAGCAGCTTAGCCCCAGGGATCTATGGCTACACCTTC. The entire variable domain, with the rest obtained from reference TRBV7-2 and TRBJ1-2, is as follows: GAGVSQSPSNKVTEKGKDVELRCDPISGHTALYWYRQSLGQGLEFLIYFQGNSAPDKSGLPSDRFSAERTGGSVSTLTIQRTQQEDSAVYLCASSLAPGIYGYTFGSGTRLTVV.

The chain couples TRBV20-1 to TRBJ2-1; no definite D call. The CDR3 totals 13 residues. Trimming pared 1 base from V and 8 bases from J, leaving 12 bases between. The germline V gene has CDR1 DFQATT and CDR2 SNEGSKA (reference sequence). In DNA, the CDR3 is TGCAGTGCTAGAGGGCCAAGAGCCGATGAGCAGTTCTTC. As protein: CSARGPRADEQFF.

Ten or more counts support this clonotype. The CDR3 is CASSRQANYEQYF. DNA for the CDR3: TGTGCCAGCAGCCGTCAGGCTAACTACGAGCAGTACTTC. The V call is TRBV6-1, the J call TRBJ2-7, with D unresolved. The CDR3 has 13 residues. Trimming removed 6 bases from V and 3 bases from J, with 12 bases in between. Germline V gives CDR1 MNHNS, CDR2 SASEGT.

This clonotype was found once. The CDR3 is CASAPRLVTGELFF. DNA of the CDR3: TGTGCCAGCGCTCCGAGGCTAGTCACCGGGGAGCTGTTTTTT. The rearrangement links TRBV7-8 to TRBJ2-2; no reliable D call. V was trimmed by 8 bases and J by 4 bases, leaving 14 bases between them. Per the germline V gene, CDR1 is SGHVS and CDR2 is FQNEAQ. This CDR3 comprises 14 residues.

This sequence joins TRBV3-1 and TRBJ2-2, with D unresolved. Germline CDR1 is LGHDT and CDR2 is YNNKEL (reference sequence). V lost 8 bases to trimming and J lost 2 bases, with 6 bases between them. The CDR3 loop spans 12 amino acids. For the CDR3, the DNA is TGTGCCAGCGGGGTAAACACCGGGGAGCTGTTTTTT. Translated, it gives CASGVNTGELFF. Based on the CDR3 plus reference TRBV3-1 and TRBJ2-2, the full variable domain is DTAVSQTPKYLVTQMGNDKSIKCEQNLGHDTMYWYKQDSKKFLKIMFSYNNKELIINETVPNRFSPKSPDKAHLNLHINSLELGDSAVYFCASGVNTGELFFGEGSRLTVL.

V usage is TRBV7-8 and J usage is TRBJ1-1, with D possibly matching TRBD1 (5 bases). The V end was cut by 4 bases, the J end by 1 base, with 10 bases between. There are 14 residues in the CDR3. Per the germline V gene, CDR1 is SGHVS and CDR2 is FQNEAQ. The CDR3 DNA sequence: TGTGCCAGCAGCTCGACAGTCTCGAACACTGAAGCTTTCTTT. This encodes CASSSTVSNTEAFF. The full variable domain, completed using reference TRBV7-8 and TRBJ1-1, is GAGVSQSPRYKVAKRGQDVALRCDPISGHVSLFWYQQALGQGPEFLTYFQNEAQLDKSGLPSDRFFAERPEGSVSTLKIQRTQQEDSAVYLCASSSTVSNTEAFFGQGTRLTVV.

This clonotype was seen many times. The chain combines TRBV5-1 with TRBJ2-1; D is ambiguous. The CDR3 totals 12 residues. CDR1 and CDR2 (germline): SGHRS, YFSETQ. Trimming pared 4 bases from V and 9 bases from J, leaving 11 bases between. The CDR3 coding sequence is TGCGCCAGCAGCGTACCCGGTAGTGAGCAGTTCTTC. This translates into CASSVPGSEQFF. The full variable domain, in which reference TRBV5-1 and TRBJ2-1 provide the parts outside the CDR3, is KAGVTQTPRYLIKTRGQQVTLSCSPISGHRSVSWYQQTPGQGLQFLFEYFSETQRNKGNFPGRFSGRQFSNSRSEMNVSTLELGDSALYLCASSVPGSEQFFGPGTRLTVL.

This clonotype was detected a few times. CDR3 residues: CASSLSTADEQYF. As DNA, the CDR3 is TGTGCCAGCAGCTTATCCACGGCAGACGAGCAGTACTTC. The chain recombines TRBV7-9 with TRBJ2-7, with no clear D. The germline gives CDR1 SEHNR, CDR2 FQNEAQ (reference sequence). CDR3 length equals 13 residues. Trimming pared 2 bases from V and 5 bases from J, leaving 10 bases between. The whole variable domain, remainder taken from reference TRBV7-9 and TRBJ2-7, is DTGVSQNPRHKITKRGQNVTFRCDPISEHNRLYWYRQTLGQGPEFLTYFQNEAQLEKSRLLSDRFSAERPKGSFSTLEIQRTEQGDSAMYLCASSLSTADEQYFGPGTRLTVT.